This paragraph reports one TCR beta chain. What it binds is unknown. In germline, CDR1 is SNHLY, CDR2 FYNNEI. V dropped 3 bases and J dropped 9; count of bases not matched to a gene: 7. The CDR3 runs to 15 residues. Despite likely unrecorded immune exposures, the donors were nominally healthy at the time of sampling. 13 Jbeta primers and 60 Vbeta primers were used for the PCR. The table came from immunoSEQ multiplex PCR; TCRdb's copy has only in-frame clones and leaves some out. The sample shows roughly 200,000 clones, 75% to 90% of them seen only once. This specimen belongs to a study of cytomegalovirus exposure and HLA in healthy donors. Study-level points and caveats: One variant, a missense change in DCLRE1C, was linked in a later analysis to TCR beta V- and J-gene trimming. Productive rates of about 87% or about 30% were seen for most TCR beta V segments in an earlier analysis.

What was sequenced was PBMCs. The origin of this receptor is a woman under 30 in good health and CMV-seronegative. The chain employs TRBV2 and TRBJ1-6, with TRBD1 matching 8 bases. The CDR3 DNA follows: TGTGCCAGCAGTGAGATGGACAGGGTCGCTTCACCCCTCCACTTT. Residues: CASSEMDRVASPLHF.